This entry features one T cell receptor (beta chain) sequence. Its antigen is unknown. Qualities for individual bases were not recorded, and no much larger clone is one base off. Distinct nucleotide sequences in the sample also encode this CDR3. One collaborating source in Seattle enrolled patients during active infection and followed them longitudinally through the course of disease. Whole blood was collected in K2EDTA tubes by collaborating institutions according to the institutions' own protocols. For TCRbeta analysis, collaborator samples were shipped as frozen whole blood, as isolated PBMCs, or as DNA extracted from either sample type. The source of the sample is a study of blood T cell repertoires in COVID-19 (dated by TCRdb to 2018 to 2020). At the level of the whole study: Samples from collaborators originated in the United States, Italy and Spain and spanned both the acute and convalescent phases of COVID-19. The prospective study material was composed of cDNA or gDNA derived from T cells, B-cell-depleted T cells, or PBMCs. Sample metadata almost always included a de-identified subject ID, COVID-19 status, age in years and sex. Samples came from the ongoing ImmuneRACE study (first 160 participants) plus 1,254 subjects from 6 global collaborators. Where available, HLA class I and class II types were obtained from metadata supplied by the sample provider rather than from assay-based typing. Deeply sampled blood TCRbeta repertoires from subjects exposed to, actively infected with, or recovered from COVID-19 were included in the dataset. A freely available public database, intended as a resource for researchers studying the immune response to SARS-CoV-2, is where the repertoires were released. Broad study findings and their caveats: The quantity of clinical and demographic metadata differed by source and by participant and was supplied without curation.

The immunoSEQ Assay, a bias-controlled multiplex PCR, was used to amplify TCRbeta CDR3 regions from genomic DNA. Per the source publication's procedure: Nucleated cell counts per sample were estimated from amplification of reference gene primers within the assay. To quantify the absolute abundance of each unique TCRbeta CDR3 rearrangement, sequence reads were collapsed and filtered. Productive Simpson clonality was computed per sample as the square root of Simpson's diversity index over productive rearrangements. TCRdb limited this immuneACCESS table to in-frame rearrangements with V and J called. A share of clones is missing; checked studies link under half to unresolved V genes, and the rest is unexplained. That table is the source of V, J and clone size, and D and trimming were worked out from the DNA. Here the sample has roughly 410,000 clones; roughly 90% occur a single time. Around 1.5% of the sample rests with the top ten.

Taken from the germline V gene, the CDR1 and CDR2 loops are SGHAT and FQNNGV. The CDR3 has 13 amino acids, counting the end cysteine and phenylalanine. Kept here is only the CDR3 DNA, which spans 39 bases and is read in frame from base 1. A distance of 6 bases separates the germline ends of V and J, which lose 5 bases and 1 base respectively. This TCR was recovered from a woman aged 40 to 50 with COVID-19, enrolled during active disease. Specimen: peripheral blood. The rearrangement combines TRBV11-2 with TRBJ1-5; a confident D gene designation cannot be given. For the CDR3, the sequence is CASSRGSNQPQHF. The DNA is TGTGCCAGCAGCCGCGGAAGCAATCAGCCCCAGCATTTT. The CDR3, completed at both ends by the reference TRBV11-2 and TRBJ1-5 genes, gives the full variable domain EAGVAQSPRYKIIEKRQSVAFWCNPISGHATLYWYQQILGQGPKLLIQFQNNGVVDDSQLPKDRFSAERLKGVDSTLKIQPAKLEDSAVYLCASSRGSNQPQHFGDGTRLSIL.